The clone carrying this T cell receptor beta chain has at least ten counts. Its specificity is not known. Using its own MiXCR run on the 5' RACE reads, TCRdb lists one record per CDR3 protein. The sample lists around 330,000 distinct CDR3 sequences, 3% to 4.5% seen once, with about 20% in the top ten. This specimen belongs to a study of T cells after yellow fever vaccination. The CDR3 contains 14 residues. The V gene's germline CDR1 is SGHAT and CDR2 FQNNGV. Trimming stripped 8 bases from V and 6 bases from J, with 18 bases between. Study conclusions and caveats: Across the CD4 and CD8 compartments, a small share of clonotypes was present in both. Weaker overall was a secondary response that nonetheless peaked faster, on day 5 versus 15.

The sequenced sample was PBMCs, obtained on the day of the yellow fever booster vaccination. The chain combines TRBV11-2 with TRBJ2-3, with D maybe TRBD2 (5 bases). The source of this sequence is a man aged 18 to 30 who received the YFV17D yellow fever vaccine. The CDR3 bases are TGTGCCAGCCGCGCCTTGCGGGCGCCCGATACGCAGTATTTT. Encoded protein: CASRALRAPDTQYF.